These 21 T cell receptor beta chains were all obtained from the same sample, sequenced in a study of T cells in localized non-small cell lung cancer. Using immunoSEQ multiplex PCR, the repertoire was profiled, and TCRdb retains in-frame clones only, with some absent. The sample carries 25,000 to 35,000 clones, around three quarters recorded once. This specimen was peripheral blood, taken before any cancer treatment. The receptors derive from a male donor older than 55 with stage III squamous cell lung carcinoma.

The genes are TRBV19 and TRBJ2-5; 8 bases map to TRBD1. With 8 bases clipped from V and 6 bases from J, the junction kept 8 bases outside the gene matches. Germline CDR1 and CDR2: LNHDA and SQIVND (reference sequence). The CDR3 loop spans 13 amino acids. This CDR3 reads CASGGQGEKTQYF. For the CDR3, the DNA is TGTGCCAGTGGAGGACAGGGCGAAAAGACCCAGTACTTC.

This clone is medium-sized (0.01 to 0.1%) within its sample. The chain couples TRBV27 to TRBJ2-5; 11 nucleotides line up with TRBD2. Per the germline V gene, CDR1 is MNHEY and CDR2 is SMNVEV (reference sequence). This CDR3 region has 13 residues. V shed 7 bases, J shed 3 bases, and the junction held 1 base outside the gene matches. The CDR3 region has the DNA TGTGCCAGCAAACTAGCGGGGGAAGAGACCCAGTACTTC. Encoded protein: CASKLAGEETQYF.

This clone was observed once. The gene calls are TRBV2 and TRBJ2-5; D not resolved. The V and J ends lost 3 bases and 5 bases respectively, with 13 bases between them. The CDR3 loop spans 14 amino acids. Germline CDR1 is SNHLY and CDR2 is FYNNEI. In DNA form, the CDR3 reads TGTGCCAGCAGTGATGGTCGATCCAAGGAGACCCAGTACTTC. It is translated as CASSDGRSKETQYF.

The chain recombines TRBV9 with TRBJ2-4, with 10 bases matching TRBD1. V was pared by 0 bases and J by 5 bases, with 2 bases of the junction left unmatched. This CDR3 has 15 amino acids. Germline V gene sequence: CDR1 SGDLS, CDR2 YYNGEE. CDR3 protein: CASSVDGQGENIQYF. DNA of the CDR3: TGTGCCAGCAGCGTAGATGGACAGGGGGAAAACATTCAGTACTTC.

This clone was seen a single time. This rearrangement joins TRBV6-5 to TRBJ2-3, with D hard to call. The germline CDR1 and CDR2 sequences are MNHEY and SVGAGI. V was clipped by 6 bases and J by 7 bases, with 14 bases between them. The CDR3 length is 13 residues. CDR3: CASSQGSLNTQYF. CDR3 nucleotides: TGTGCCAGCAGCCAAGGTTCGCTGAATACGCAGTATTTT.

In this sample, this clone turned up once. V gene TRBV5-6 combines with J gene TRBJ2-7; the D is unclear. The CDR3 runs 12 residues. V was cut by 4 bases and J by 4 bases, with 9 bases left in between. Per the germline V gene, CDR1 is SGHDT and CDR2 is YYEEEE. This CDR3 reads CASSQTGYEQYF. CDR3 DNA sequence: TGTGCCAGCAGCCAGACCGGGTACGAGCAGTACTTC.

This clone was counted a few times. The chain couples TRBV6-5 to TRBJ1-5, with no clear D. Germline assignment: CDR1 MNHEY and CDR2 SVGAGI. The V end was cut by 3 bases, the J end by 8 bases, with 11 bases between. CDR3 length: 13 residues. This CDR3 reads CASSYLGGEPQHF. The CDR3 coding sequence is TGTGCCAGCAGTTATTTGGGCGGTGAGCCCCAGCATTTT.

This chain joins TRBV5-4 and TRBJ1-1; 7 nucleotides agree with TRBD1. Per the germline V gene, CDR1 is SGHNT and CDR2 is YYREEE (reference sequence). V lost 4 bases to trimming and J lost 8 bases; unmatched junction nucleotides: 8. The CDR3 covers 13 residues. The CDR3: CASSLGTELEAFF. The CDR3 DNA reads TGTGCCAGCAGCCTTGGGACAGAGCTGGAAGCTTTCTTT.

Note on this clone: The same CDR3 is also encoded by other DNA sequences in this sample. The rearrangement joins TRBV9 to TRBJ1-3; D is ambiguous. Germline V gene lookup returns CDR1 SGDLS and CDR2 YYNGEE. Trimming stripped 0 bases from V and 0 bases from J, with 7 bases between. The CDR3 consists of 15 residues. CDR3 in DNA: TGTGCCAGCAGCGTAGTAGGAGACTCTGGAAACACCATATATTTT. Protein sequence: CASSVVGDSGNTIYF.

This chain joins TRBV7-3 and TRBJ2-3; no firm D call. Germline assignment: CDR1 SGHTA and CDR2 FQGTGA. Trimming left V 5 bases short and J 5 bases short, with 8 bases between. CDR3 length: 12 amino acids. CDR3 in DNA: TGTGCCAGCAGCCTGCTGGGAGATACGCAGTATTTT. Amino acid sequence: CASSLLGDTQYF.

Only one count was recorded for this clone. The genes are TRBV10-3 and TRBJ1-1, with 7 bases lining up with TRBD1. Losses at the gene ends were 2 bases for V and 0 bases for J; bases not matched to a gene: 3. This CDR3 region has 15 residues. Looked up from germline, CDR1 is ENHRY and CDR2 is SYGVKD. The CDR3 DNA reads TGTGCCATCAGTGAGCCTACAGGGGTGAACACTGAAGCTTTCTTT. This translates into CAISEPTGVNTEAFF.

The genes are TRBV28 and TRBJ2-6; 7 positions agree with TRBD1. The CDR3 contains 14 residues. Trimming took 5 bases from V and 12 from J; bases not matched to a gene: 10. CDR1 is MDHEN, CDR2 SYDVKM, per germline. For the CDR3, the DNA is TGTGCCAGCAGTCCACCGACAGGGTTTGGCGTCCTGACTTTC. The encoded protein is CASSPPTGFGVLTF.

As regards this clone: Other DNA sequences of this sample code for an identical CDR3. The chain joins TRBV5-1 to TRBJ2-7; 9 bases are shared with TRBD1. The CDR3 covers 16 residues. The V and J ends lost 4 bases and 4 bases, in that order; junction bases with no gene match: 12. From germline, CDR1 is SGHRS and CDR2 YFSETQ. DNA of the CDR3: TGCGCCAGCAGCCAGACGTTGGGACAGGGCACTTACGAGCAGTACTTC. Its protein is CASSQTLGQGTYEQYF. Full variable domain (rest looked up from reference TRBV5-1 and TRBJ2-7): KAGVTQTPRYLIKTRGQQVTLSCSPISGHRSVSWYQQTPGQGLQFLFEYFSETQRNKGNFPGRFSGRQFSNSRSEMNVSTLELGDSALYLCASSQTLGQGTYEQYFGPGTRLTVT.

CDR3 nucleotides: TGTGCCAGTAGTGGCAGACTAGCGGGAGTAGCAAATGAGCAGTTCTTC. Protein: CASSGRLAGVANEQFF. This sequence joins TRBV19 and TRBJ2-1; TRBD2 matches 12 bases. CDR1 and CDR2 from the germline V gene are LNHDA and SQIVND (reference sequence). The V gene end was trimmed by 5 bases and the J gene end by 7 bases; junction bases not matched to a gene: 9. CDR3 length: 16 residues.

V and J are TRBV5-4 and TRBJ1-2, with 12 positions matching TRBD1. The CDR3 has 16 residues. CDR1 SGHNT and CDR2 YYREEE come from the germline V gene (reference sequence). The ends lost 0 bases at V and 8 bases at J; junction bases unmatched: 8. CDR3 sequence: CASSLAGTGGAGGYTF. For the CDR3, the DNA is TGTGCCAGCAGCTTGGCTGGGACAGGGGGCGCGGGCGGCTACACCTTC.

The chain recombines TRBV6-6 with TRBJ2-5, with a weak D call TRBD2 (5 bases). The J call may be wrong; the DNA end is better matched by TRBJ2-7. There are 15 residues in the CDR3. The germline V gene has CDR1 MNHNY and CDR2 SVGAGI (reference sequence). For the CDR3, the DNA is TGTGCCAGCAGTTACCCCGAGGGCGGCTCCTACGAGCAGTACTTC. Protein: CASSYPEGGSYEQYF.

V is TRBV7-7 and J is TRBJ2-3; 8 nucleotides line up with TRBD1. CDR3 length equals 16 residues. Germline CDR1 and CDR2: SSHAT and FNYEAQ (reference sequence). With V trimmed by 6 bases and J by 1 base, 9 bases remained unmatched. The DNA of the CDR3 is TGTGCCAGCAGTTCCTCCGGACAGGGTGGCACAGATACGCAGTATTTT. This encodes CASSSSGQGGTDTQYF.

CDR3 protein: CASSHKDRGRTGELFF. Written as DNA, the CDR3 is TGTGCCAGCAGCCACAAGGACAGGGGGCGAACCGGGGAGCTGTTTTTT. This chain connects TRBV5-8 to TRBJ2-2; 11 bases match TRBD1. Trimming cost V 4 bases and J 5 bases; bases outside gene matches: 7. Germline V lookup: CDR1 SGHTS, CDR2 YDEGEE. CDR3 length: 16 residues.

V and J are TRBV5-1 and TRBJ2-7; 8 nucleotides line up with TRBD1. This CDR3 spans 17 amino acids. V trimming: 4 bases; J trimming: 7 bases; junction bases outside the gene matches: 19. Germline CDR1 is SGHRS and CDR2 is YFSETQ. The CDR3 DNA follows: TGCGCCAGCAGCCAACCTAGTATGGGGACAGGAGTTCAAGAGCAGTACTTC. Its protein product is CASSQPSMGTGVQEQYF. Together with reference TRBV5-1 and TRBJ2-7, the CDR3 gives the full variable domain: KAGVTQTPRYLIKTRGQQVTLSCSPISGHRSVSWYQQTPGQGLQFLFEYFSETQRNKGNFPGRFSGRQFSNSRSEMNVSTLELGDSALYLCASSQPSMGTGVQEQYFGPGTRLTVT.

This chain joins TRBV7-8 and TRBJ2-7; D might be TRBD1 (6 bases). CDR3 length equals 12 residues. The germline CDR1 and CDR2 sequences are SGHVS and FQNEAQ. The ends were cut back, 5 bases at V and 5 bases at J, with 10 bases in the middle. CDR3 protein: CASSQTGNEQYF. CDR3 bases: TGTGCCAGCAGCCAAACAGGGAACGAGCAGTACTTC.

The chain joins TRBV21-1 to TRBJ2-2; the table calls TRBD2, which could not be checked here. TRBV21-1 is deemed a pseudogene. The CDR3 runs to 18 residues. DNA for the CDR3: TGTGCCAGCCAGGCTAGCGGGAGGGCCGAGGGGGACACCGGGGAGCTGTTTTTT. Protein sequence: CASQASGRAEGDTGELFF.